This section outlines one TCR beta chain sequence together with its context. Its antigen is currently unknown. The sample originates from a study of blood T cells in healthy people across ages. Points from the study as a whole: Comparison with aged donors showed that long-lived donors had more naive CD4+ cells and higher diversity.

Primed by a sample-barcoded 5' primer and a J-beta primer mix, a second PCR proceeded for about 7 to 12 cycles. TCRdb reanalysed the 5' RACE reads using MiXCR and keeps one entry per CDR3 protein. Here the sample spans around 1.5 million distinct CDR3 sequences, approximately 32% being singletons. The CDR3 runs 16 residues. CDR1 and CDR2 (germline): SEHNR, FQNEAQ (reference sequence). Trimming removed 5 bases from V and 2 bases from J; junction bases left unmatched: 10. The chain is built from TRBV7-9 and TRBJ2-3; 7 bases agree with TRBD1. This receptor was taken from a woman aged 25 to 45 in good health. Source material: blood. This CDR3 reads CASSRSRTGVTDTQYF. The CDR3 nucleotides are TGTGCCAGCAGCCGTAGCCGGACAGGCGTCACAGATACGCAGTATTTT. Together with reference TRBV7-9 and TRBJ2-3, the CDR3 gives the full variable domain: DTGVSQNPRHKITKRGQNVTFRCDPISEHNRLYWYRQTLGQGPEFLTYFQNEAQLEKSRLLSDRFSAERPKGSFSTLEIQRTEQGDSAMYLCASSRSRTGVTDTQYFGPGTRLTVL.